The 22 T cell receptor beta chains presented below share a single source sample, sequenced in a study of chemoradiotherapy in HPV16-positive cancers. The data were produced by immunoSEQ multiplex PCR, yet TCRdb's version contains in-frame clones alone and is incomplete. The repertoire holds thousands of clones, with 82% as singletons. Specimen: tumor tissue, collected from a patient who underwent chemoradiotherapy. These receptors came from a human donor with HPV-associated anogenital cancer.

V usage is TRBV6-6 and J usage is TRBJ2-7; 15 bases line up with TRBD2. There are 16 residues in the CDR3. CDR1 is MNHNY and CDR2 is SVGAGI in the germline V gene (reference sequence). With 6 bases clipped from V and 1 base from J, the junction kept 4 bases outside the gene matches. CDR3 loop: CASRGLAGGPSYEQYF. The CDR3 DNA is TGTGCCAGCAGGGGACTAGCGGGAGGACCATCCTACGAGCAGTACTTC.

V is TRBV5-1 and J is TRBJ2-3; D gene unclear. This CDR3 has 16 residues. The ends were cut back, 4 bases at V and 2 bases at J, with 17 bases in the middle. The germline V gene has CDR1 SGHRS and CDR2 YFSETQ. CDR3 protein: CASSPRPTSLTDTQYF. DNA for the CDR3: TGCGCCAGCAGCCCCCGTCCGACGTCGCTCACAGATACGCAGTATTTT. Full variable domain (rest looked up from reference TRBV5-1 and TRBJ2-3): KAGVTQTPRYLIKTRGQQVTLSCSPISGHRSVSWYQQTPGQGLQFLFEYFSETQRNKGNFPGRFSGRQFSNSRSEMNVSTLELGDSALYLCASSPRPTSLTDTQYFGPGTRLTVL.

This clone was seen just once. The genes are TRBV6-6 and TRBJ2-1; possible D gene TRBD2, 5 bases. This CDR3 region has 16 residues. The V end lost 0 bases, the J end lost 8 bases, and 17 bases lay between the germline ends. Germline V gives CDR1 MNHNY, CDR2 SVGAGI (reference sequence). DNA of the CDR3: TGTGCCAGCAGTTACTCTTCTAGCTTCAGTGGGGATGAGCAGTTCTTC. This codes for CASSYSSSFSGDEQFF.

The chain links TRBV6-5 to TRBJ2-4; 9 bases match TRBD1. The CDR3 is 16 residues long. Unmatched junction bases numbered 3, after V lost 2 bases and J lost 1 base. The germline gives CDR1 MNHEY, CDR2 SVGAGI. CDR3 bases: TGTGCCAGCAGTTACCTACAGGGGGCGGCCAAAAACATTCAGTACTTC. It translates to CASSYLQGAAKNIQYF.

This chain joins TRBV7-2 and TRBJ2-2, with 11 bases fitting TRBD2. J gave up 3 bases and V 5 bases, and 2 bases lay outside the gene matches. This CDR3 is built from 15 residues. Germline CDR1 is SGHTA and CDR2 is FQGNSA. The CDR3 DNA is TGTGCCAGCAGCCTTAGCGGGGGGGACACCGGGGAGCTGTTTTTT. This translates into CASSLSGGDTGELFF.

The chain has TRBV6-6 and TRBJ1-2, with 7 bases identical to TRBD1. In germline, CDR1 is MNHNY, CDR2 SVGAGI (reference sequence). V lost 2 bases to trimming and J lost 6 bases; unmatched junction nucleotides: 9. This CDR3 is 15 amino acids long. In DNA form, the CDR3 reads TGTGCCAGCAGTTACGGTGAGAGGGGGCATAATGGCTACACCTTC. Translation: CASSYGERGHNGYTF.

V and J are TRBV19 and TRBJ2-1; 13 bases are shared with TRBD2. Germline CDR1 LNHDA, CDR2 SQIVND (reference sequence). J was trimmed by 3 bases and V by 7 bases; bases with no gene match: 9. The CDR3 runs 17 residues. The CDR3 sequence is CASTRLAGGESYNEQFF. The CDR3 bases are TGTGCCAGTACGAGACTAGCGGGGGGCGAGAGCTACAATGAGCAGTTCTTC.

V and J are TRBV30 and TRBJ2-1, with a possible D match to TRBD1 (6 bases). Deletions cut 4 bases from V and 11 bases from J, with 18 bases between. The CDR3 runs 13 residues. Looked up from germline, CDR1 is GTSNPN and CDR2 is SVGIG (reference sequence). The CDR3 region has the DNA TGTGCCTGGACCAAGCAAGGGGGTAACAAGCAGTTCTTC. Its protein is CAWTKQGGNKQFF.

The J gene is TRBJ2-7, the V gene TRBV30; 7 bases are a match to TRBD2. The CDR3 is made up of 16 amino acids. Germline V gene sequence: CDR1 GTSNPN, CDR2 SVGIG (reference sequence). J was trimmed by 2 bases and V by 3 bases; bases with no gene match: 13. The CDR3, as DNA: TGTGCCTGGAGAACCCGGGAAGCGGGACGAACCTACGAGCAGTACTTC. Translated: CAWRTREAGRTYEQYF. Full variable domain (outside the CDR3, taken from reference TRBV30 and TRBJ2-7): SQTIHQWPATLVQPVGSPLSLECTVEGTSNPNLYWYRQAAGRGLQLLFYSVGIGQISSEVPQNLSASRPQDRQFILSSKKLLLSDSGFYLCAWRTREAGRTYEQYFGPGTRLTVT.

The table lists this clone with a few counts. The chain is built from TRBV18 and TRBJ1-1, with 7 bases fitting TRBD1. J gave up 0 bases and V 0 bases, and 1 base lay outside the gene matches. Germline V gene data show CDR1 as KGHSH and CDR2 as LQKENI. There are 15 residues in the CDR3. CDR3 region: CASSPPTGLNTEAFF. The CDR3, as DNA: TGTGCCAGCTCACCACCGACAGGGCTGAACACTGAAGCTTTCTTT.

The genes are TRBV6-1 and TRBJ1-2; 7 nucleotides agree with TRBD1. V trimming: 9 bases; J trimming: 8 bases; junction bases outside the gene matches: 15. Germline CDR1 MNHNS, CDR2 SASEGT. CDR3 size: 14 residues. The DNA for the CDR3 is TGTGCCAGTAGAGAGACAGGGAGGAAGGGCGGCTACACCTTC. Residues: CASRETGRKGGYTF.

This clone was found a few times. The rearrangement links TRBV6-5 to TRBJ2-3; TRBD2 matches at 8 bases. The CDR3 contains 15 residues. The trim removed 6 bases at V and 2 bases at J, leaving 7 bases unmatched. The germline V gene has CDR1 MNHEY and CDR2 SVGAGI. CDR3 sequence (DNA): TGTGCCAGCAGAGATGGGACTAGATTCACAGATACGCAGTATTTT. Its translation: CASRDGTRFTDTQYF.

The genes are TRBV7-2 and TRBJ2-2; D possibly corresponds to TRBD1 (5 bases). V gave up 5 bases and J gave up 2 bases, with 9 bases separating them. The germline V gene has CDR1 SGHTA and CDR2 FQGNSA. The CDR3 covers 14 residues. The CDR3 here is CASSATANTGELFF. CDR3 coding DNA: TGTGCCAGCAGCGCGACAGCTAACACCGGGGAGCTGTTTTTT.

The CDR3: CASSLAGFYNSPLHF. CDR3 bases: TGTGCCAGCAGTTTAGCAGGGTTCTATAATTCACCCCTCCACTTT. This chain uses TRBV27 with TRBJ1-6; perhaps TRBD1 as D (5 bases). Trimming took off 2 bases at V and 3 bases at J, with 8 bases between the two ends. CDR3 size: 15 residues. Looked up from germline, CDR1 is MNHEY and CDR2 is SMNVEV (reference sequence).

DNA for the CDR3: TGTGCCAGCAACCCCACGGGTATCTATGGCTACACCTTC. Amino acids: CASNPTGIYGYTF. The rearrangement links TRBV6-1 to TRBJ1-2, with unresolved D. Germline V lookup: CDR1 MNHNS, CDR2 SASEGT. The length of the CDR3 is 13 residues. V was pared by 7 bases and J by 4 bases, with 13 bases between.

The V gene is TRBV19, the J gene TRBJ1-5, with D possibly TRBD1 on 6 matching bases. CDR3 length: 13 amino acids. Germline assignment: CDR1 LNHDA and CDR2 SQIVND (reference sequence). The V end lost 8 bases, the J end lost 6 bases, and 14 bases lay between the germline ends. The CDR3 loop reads CASHRDIGQPQHF. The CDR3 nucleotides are TGTGCCAGTCACCGGGACATCGGTCAGCCCCAGCATTTT.

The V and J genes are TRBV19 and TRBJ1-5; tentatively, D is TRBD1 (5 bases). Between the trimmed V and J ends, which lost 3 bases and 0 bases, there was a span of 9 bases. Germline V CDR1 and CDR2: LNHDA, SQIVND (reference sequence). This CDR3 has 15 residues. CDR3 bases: TGTGCCAGTAGTATGGGGGGATATAGCAATCAGCCCCAGCATTTT. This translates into CASSMGGYSNQPQHF.

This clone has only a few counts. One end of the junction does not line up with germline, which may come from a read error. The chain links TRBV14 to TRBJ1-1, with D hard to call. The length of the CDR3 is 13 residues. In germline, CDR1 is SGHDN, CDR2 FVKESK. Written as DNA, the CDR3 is TGTGCCAGCAGCCAAGTCACGAACCCTGAAGCTTTCTTT. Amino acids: CASSQVTNPEAFF.

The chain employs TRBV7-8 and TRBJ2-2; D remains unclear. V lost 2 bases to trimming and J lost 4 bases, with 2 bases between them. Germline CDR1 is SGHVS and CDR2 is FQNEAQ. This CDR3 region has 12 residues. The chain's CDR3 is CASSLSTGELFF. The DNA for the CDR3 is TGTGCCAGCAGCTTAAGCACCGGGGAGCTGTTTTTT.

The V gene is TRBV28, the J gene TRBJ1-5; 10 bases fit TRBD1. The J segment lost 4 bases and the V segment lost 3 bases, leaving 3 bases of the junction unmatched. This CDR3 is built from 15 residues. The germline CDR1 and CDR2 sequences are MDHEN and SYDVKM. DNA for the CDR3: TGTGCCAGCAGTTTTTGGACAGGGGGTAATCAGCCCCAGCATTTT. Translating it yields CASSFWTGGNQPQHF.

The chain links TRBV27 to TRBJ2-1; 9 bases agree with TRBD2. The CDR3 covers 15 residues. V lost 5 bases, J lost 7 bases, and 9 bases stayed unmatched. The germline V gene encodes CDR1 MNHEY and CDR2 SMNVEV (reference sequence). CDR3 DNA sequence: TGTGCCAGCAGTCAATTAGCGGGAGAGGGGAATGAGCAGTTCTTC. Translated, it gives CASSQLAGEGNEQFF.

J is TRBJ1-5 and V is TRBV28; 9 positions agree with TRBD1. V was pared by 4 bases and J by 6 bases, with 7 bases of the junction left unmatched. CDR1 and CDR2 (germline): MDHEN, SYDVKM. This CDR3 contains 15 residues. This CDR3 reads CASSSARTGVQPQHF. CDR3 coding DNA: TGTGCCAGCAGTTCCGCCCGGACAGGGGTTCAGCCCCAGCATTTT.